These 5 T cell receptor beta chains share one sample of origin, sequenced in a study of vaccination effects on CD4 cells after COVID-19. These TCRs are of unknown antigen specificity. ViraFEST expansion of antigen-specific CD4+ T cells with viral peptide pools preceded sequencing. Scientists isolated CD4+ T cells after a roughly 9-day culture period ended. Each participant was administered two doses of either the BNT162b2 or the mRNA-1273 vaccine. TCRdb's copy holds only in-frame clones and misses some; the assay was immunoSEQ multiplex PCR. The table has some 15,000 clones, 70% seen once. The material sequenced was CD4+ T cells from PBMCs cultured with SARS-CoV-2 spike peptides, taken after COVID-19 vaccination. These receptors were obtained from a human donor who received a COVID-19 vaccine.

This clone was observed a handful of times. The rearrangement uses TRBV7-2 and TRBJ2-1; 10 positions match TRBD2. This CDR3 has 15 residues. Germline V gene lookup returns CDR1 SGHTA and CDR2 FQGNSA. V lost 0 bases and J lost 5; bases outside the gene matches: 1. CDR3 amino acids: CASSLASGGHNEQFF. The CDR3 DNA reads TGTGCCAGCAGCTTAGCTAGCGGGGGGCACAATGAGCAGTTCTTC.

This clone was detected a few times. The chain links TRBV19 to TRBJ2-7, with 8 bases lining up with TRBD1. V was clipped by 5 bases and J by 0 bases; unmatched bases: 3. Per germline, CDR1 LNHDA and CDR2 SQIVND (reference sequence). The CDR3 loop spans 14 amino acids. CDR3 amino acids: CASSRQGHSYEQYF. The CDR3 DNA sequence: TGTGCCAGTAGTCGACAGGGGCACTCCTACGAGCAGTACTTC. Looking up the rest from reference TRBV19 and TRBJ2-7 gives the full variable domain: DGGITQSPKYLFRKEGQNVTLSCEQNLNHDAMYWYRQDPGQGLRLIYYSQIVNDFQKGDIAEGYSVSREKKESFPLTVTSAQKNPTAFYLCASSRQGHSYEQYFGPGTRLTVT.

The chain is built from TRBV7-8 and TRBJ1-5; 9 nucleotides align to TRBD1. Germline V gives CDR1 SGHVS, CDR2 FQNEAQ. V shed 4 bases and J 5 bases; nucleotides not matched to a gene: 9. The length of the CDR3 is 16 residues. The CDR3 region is CASSSHRDRVHQPQHF. The CDR3 region has the DNA TGTGCCAGCAGCTCGCACCGGGACAGGGTCCATCAGCCCCAGCATTTT.

The V and J genes are TRBV6-5 and TRBJ1-6; possibly TRBD1 for D (6 bases). CDR1 is MNHEY and CDR2 is SVGAGI in the germline V gene. The V gene lost 0 bases and the J gene lost 5 bases, with 11 bases spanning the gap. The CDR3 has 16 amino acids. CDR3 in amino acids: CASSYSVQGNNSPLHF. The CDR3 DNA reads TGTGCCAGCAGTTACTCGGTACAGGGCAATAATTCACCCCTCCACTTT.

A single count supports this clone. The chain employs TRBV7-9 and TRBJ1-4; maybe TRBD1 (5 bases). V lost 1 base, J lost 0 bases, and 12 bases lay in between. The CDR3 spans 17 residues. CDR1 SEHNR and CDR2 FQNEAQ come from the germline V gene (reference sequence). The DNA for the CDR3 is TGTGCCAGCAGCTTAGGGGGCCACACCACAACTAATGAAAAACTGTTTTTT. It encodes CASSLGGHTTTNEKLFF.